This T cell receptor (beta chain) was documented in a study of blood T cell repertoires in COVID-19. The overall study: Nucleic acid was either cDNA or gDNA, and it came from T cells, B-cell-depleted T cells, or PBMCs.

Between the trimmed V and J ends, which lost 2 bases and 4 bases, there was a span of 11 bases. Germline lookup yields CDR1 SGHDN and CDR2 FVKESK. The CDR3 contains 14 residues. As processed by the authors: Estimated nucleated cell counts came from reference gene primer amplification. Assay: immunoSEQ multiplex PCR; the TCRdb copy retains only in-frame clones and omits some. V, J and clone size are taken as reported in that table, and D and trimming were inferred from the DNA itself. Among approximately 380,000 clones listed, roughly 85% were seen once. The sample consisted of peripheral blood. The chain employs TRBV14 and TRBJ1-1; no clear D gene. The TCR originated in a young woman with acute or convalescent COVID-19. As DNA, the CDR3 is TGTGCCAGCAGCCAAATGCGCGGGGTCACTGAAGCTTTCTTT. Protein: CASSQMRGVTEAFF.